The rows below give T cell receptor beta chains drawn from one sample of a study of T cell responses to AZD1222 COVID-19 vaccine. TCRdb's table, derived via immunoSEQ multiplex PCR, lists solely in-frame clones and lacks some. This table holds approximately 100,000 clones, 85% to 90% found once. Sequenced material: peripheral blood, taken on day 0 of AZD1222 vaccination. The receptor set was obtained from an adult in good health. The CDR3 runs from the conserved cysteine through the conserved F or W. D genes are given only for firm matches. Rows may omit the clone size; those that give it use once, few, many or a size class.

D gene: NA
J gene: TRBJ2-5
V gene: TRBV29-1
clone size: NA
CDR3 DNA: TGCAGCGGGGGGGCGGGTCAAGAGACCCAGTACTTC
CDR3 protein: CSGGAGQETQYF

D gene: TRBD1
J gene: TRBJ1-6
V gene: TRBV30
clone size: NA
CDR3 DNA: TGTGCCTGGAGTTCCGGGACAGCTAATTCACCCCTCCACTTT
CDR3 protein: CAWSSGTANSPLHF

D gene: TRBD2
J gene: TRBJ2-3
V gene: TRBV24-1
clone size: NA
CDR3 DNA: TGTGCCACCGGGACTACAACAGATACGCAGTATTTT
CDR3 protein: CATGTTTDTQYF

D gene: NA
J gene: TRBJ1-3
V gene: TRBV3-1/TRBV3-2
clone size: NA
CDR3 DNA: TGTGCCAGCAGCCAAGTTACGCGGTATAGTAACACCATATATTTT
CDR3 protein: CASSQVTRYSNTIYF

D gene: NA
J gene: TRBJ1-1
V gene: TRBV24-1
clone size: NA
CDR3 DNA: TGTGCCACCAGAGGAGGGGGGAACACTGAAGCTTTCTTT
CDR3 protein: CATRGGGNTEAFF

D gene: NA
J gene: TRBJ2-1
V gene: TRBV3-1/TRBV3-2
clone size: few
CDR3 DNA: TGTGCCAGCAGCCAAGAGGTGAGACTAAGACATGAGCAGTTCTTC
CDR3 protein: CASSQEVRLRHEQFF

D gene: TRBD1
J gene: TRBJ2-1
V gene: TRBV9
clone size: NA
CDR3 DNA: TGTGCCAGCAGCCCGCGACAGGGGGACAATGAGCAGTTCTTC
CDR3 protein: CASSPRQGDNEQFF

D gene: NA
J gene: TRBJ1-2
V gene: TRBV27
clone size: NA
CDR3 DNA: TGTGCCAGCAGTTCCCAAACCCGGACGGAAGGAGGTGGCTACACCTTC
CDR3 protein: CASSSQTRTEGGGYTF

D gene: NA
J gene: TRBJ2-6
V gene: TRBV4-3
clone size: NA
CDR3 DNA: TGCGCCAGCGGGGCCCAACCTGGGGCCAACGTCCTGACTTTC
CDR3 protein: CASGAQPGANVLTF

D gene: NA
J gene: TRBJ2-3
V gene: TRBV9
clone size: NA
CDR3 DNA: TGTGCCAGCAGCGTAGAGGCCGGCCACACAGATACGCAGTATTTT
CDR3 protein: CASSVEAGHTDTQYF

D gene: NA
J gene: TRBJ2-1
V gene: TRBV5-4
clone size: NA
CDR3 DNA: TGTGCCAGCAGCTTACCCTCCACTGAGCAGTTCTTC
CDR3 protein: CASSLPSTEQFF

D gene: NA
J gene: TRBJ2-1
V gene: TRBV7-8
clone size: NA
CDR3 DNA: TGTGCCAGCAGCCCCGACGGCCGTTCGAGCTCCTACAATGAGCAGTTCTTC
CDR3 protein: CASSPDGRSSSYNEQFF

D gene: TRBD1
J gene: TRBJ2-5
V gene: TRBV11-2
clone size: NA
CDR3 DNA: TGTGCCAGCAGATCTCGGACAGGGGTCGTTCGGGAGACCCAGTACTTC
CDR3 protein: CASRSRTGVVRETQYF

D gene: NA
J gene: TRBJ1-1
V gene: TRBV2
clone size: NA
CDR3 DNA: TGTGCCAGCAGTACGCGGGACCTCACTGAAGCTTTCTTT
CDR3 protein: CASSTRDLTEAFF

D gene: NA
J gene: TRBJ1-6
V gene: TRBV13
clone size: NA
CDR3 DNA: TGTGCCAGCAGCTTAAAAACAGGATTGAATTCACCCCTCCACTTT
CDR3 protein: CASSLKTGLNSPLHF

D gene: TRBD2
J gene: TRBJ2-1
V gene: TRBV7-9
clone size: NA
CDR3 DNA: TGTGCCAGCAGCTCGGGACTAGCGGGAGGGCCTGGCTCCTACAATGAGCAGTTCTTC
CDR3 protein: CASSSGLAGGPGSYNEQFF

D gene: NA
J gene: TRBJ1-1
V gene: TRBV5-1
clone size: NA
CDR3 DNA: TGCGCCAGCAGCTCCCGGTCGAGGGGGGAGAACACTGAAGCTTTCTTT
CDR3 protein: CASSSRSRGENTEAFF

D gene: TRBD2
J gene: TRBJ2-7
V gene: TRBV18
clone size: NA
CDR3 DNA: TGTGCCAGCTCACCAGGACTAGCAGGATCCGAGCAGTACTTC
CDR3 protein: CASSPGLAGSEQYF

D gene: TRBD1
J gene: TRBJ1-2
V gene: TRBV5-1
clone size: NA
CDR3 DNA: TGCGCCAGCAGCGCGTCGGACAGGCGCTATGGCTACACCTTC
CDR3 protein: CASSASDRRYGYTF

D gene: NA
J gene: TRBJ1-1
V gene: TRBV5-1
clone size: NA
CDR3 DNA: TGCGCCAGCTTAAGGAATCCGAGGGACACTGAAGCTTTCTTT
CDR3 protein: CASLRNPRDTEAFF

D gene: TRBD2
J gene: TRBJ2-7
V gene: TRBV13
clone size: NA
CDR3 DNA: TGTGCCAGCAGGACCGGGACTAGCGCCTACGAGCAGTACTTC
CDR3 protein: CASRTGTSAYEQYF

D gene: TRBD2
J gene: TRBJ2-7
V gene: TRBV12-3/TRBV12-4
clone size: once
CDR3 DNA: TGTGCCAGCCGGACGGGGGGGTCCTACGAGCAGTACTTC
CDR3 protein: CASRTGGSYEQYF

D gene: TRBD1
J gene: TRBJ2-5
V gene: TRBV5-4
clone size: NA
CDR3 DNA: TGTGCCAGCAGCTTCCAGGGGGCGGGTGAGACCCAGTACTTC
CDR3 protein: CASSFQGAGETQYF

D gene: NA
J gene: TRBJ2-1
V gene: TRBV7-7
clone size: once
CDR3 DNA: TGTGCTAGCAGCTCGGACCTGGGTGAGCAGTTCTTC
CDR3 protein: CASSSDLGEQFF

D gene: NA
J gene: TRBJ1-3
V gene: TRBV7-2
clone size: NA
CDR3 DNA: TGTGCCAGCAGCTTAGCGGGACCGACCTCTGGAAACACCATATATTTT
CDR3 protein: CASSLAGPTSGNTIYF

D gene: TRBD1
J gene: TRBJ1-2
V gene: TRBV6-5
clone size: NA
CDR3 DNA: TGTGCCAGCAGCCGGGACAGGGTTGGCTACACCTTC
CDR3 protein: CASSRDRVGYTF

D gene: NA
J gene: TRBJ2-1
V gene: TRBV18
clone size: once
CDR3 DNA: TGTGCCAGCTCACCACCGAACGACCTGGGCGAGCAGTTCTTC
CDR3 protein: CASSPPNDLGEQFF

D gene: NA
J gene: TRBJ1-1
V gene: TRBV5-1
clone size: NA
CDR3 DNA: TGCGCCAGCAGCTTGGCGTCAGGAGGAGTCTCAGTCTCCTTGAACACTGAAGCTTTCTTT
CDR3 protein: CASSLASGGVSVSLNTEAFF

D gene: NA
J gene: TRBJ1-4
V gene: TRBV15
clone size: NA
CDR3 DNA: TGTGCCACCACGCGTGAAGATAATGAAAAACTGTTTTTT
CDR3 protein: CATTREDNEKLFF